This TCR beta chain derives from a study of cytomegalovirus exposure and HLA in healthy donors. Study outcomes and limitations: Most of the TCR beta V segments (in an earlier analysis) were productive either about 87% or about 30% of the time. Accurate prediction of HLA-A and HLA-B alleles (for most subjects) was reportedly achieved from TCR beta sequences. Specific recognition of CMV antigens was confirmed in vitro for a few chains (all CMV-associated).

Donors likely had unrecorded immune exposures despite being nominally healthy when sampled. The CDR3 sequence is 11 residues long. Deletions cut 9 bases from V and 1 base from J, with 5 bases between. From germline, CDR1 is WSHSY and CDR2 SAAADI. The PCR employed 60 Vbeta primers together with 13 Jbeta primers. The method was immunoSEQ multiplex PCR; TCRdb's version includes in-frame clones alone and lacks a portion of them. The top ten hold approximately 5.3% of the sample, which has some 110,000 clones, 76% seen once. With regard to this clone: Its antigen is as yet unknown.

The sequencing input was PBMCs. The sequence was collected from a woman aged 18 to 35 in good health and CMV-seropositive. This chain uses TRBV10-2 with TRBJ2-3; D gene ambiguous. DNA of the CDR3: TGCGCCAGTAGAGGCACAGATACGCAGTATTTT. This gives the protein CASRGTDTQYF.